Described below is a single T cell receptor beta chain sequence and its context. No antigen is known for it. CDR3 size: 15 residues. J gave up 6 bases and V 3 bases, and 10 bases lay outside the gene matches. Germline CDR1 and CDR2: LNHDA and SQIVND (reference sequence). The data were obtained in a study of cytomegalovirus exposure and HLA in healthy donors. Across the whole study: The roughly 120 validation repertoires, a later analysis reported, used the same platform as the approximately 670 repertoires from the first cohort. Points from the study as a whole: The study designated about 180 TCR beta chains cytomegalovirus-associated. Specificity of three CMV-associated chains for CMV antigens was verified in vitro. Reports described diagnosis of cytomegalovirus status by the classifier as highly specific and sensitive.

Profiling relied on immunoSEQ multiplex PCR, and the TCRdb table lists in-frame clones only, not all of them. The data show 140,000 or so clones, with about nine tenths seen just once and 3.5% to 5% held by the top ten. The chain combines TRBV19 with TRBJ2-5; 7 positions match TRBD2. Sequencing was performed on PBMCs. This TCR derives from a young man in good health and CMV-seropositive. The CDR3 spells CASSISAGGRKTQYF. The CDR3 DNA sequence: TGTGCCAGTAGTATCTCTGCCGGGGGGAGGAAGACCCAGTACTTC.